Reported below is one T cell receptor (beta chain). This entry belongs to a study of blood T cell repertoires in COVID-19. CDR3 size: 14 residues. The ends lost 10 bases at V and 1 base at J; junction bases unmatched: 6. Germline CDR1 and CDR2: MNHEY and SVGAGI. Per the original methods: For nucleated cells, counts were estimated from reference gene primer amplification. Sequencing used immunoSEQ multiplex PCR; TCRdb keeps in-frame clones, though not all of them. V and J calls and clone size come straight from that table; D and trimming were deduced from the DNA. The sample lists 250,000 to 350,000 clones, almost 90% occurring once.

The origin of this receptor is a woman aged 25 to 39 with COVID-19, enrolled during active disease. The chain couples TRBV6-5 to TRBJ2-2; TRBD2 agrees at 7 bases. The sequenced material came from peripheral blood. The CDR3 DNA reads as TGTGCCACCCTACTAGCGAGGAACACCGGGGAGCTGTTTTTT. This gives the protein CATLLARNTGELFF.